The 24 T cell receptor beta chains in this list originate from one sample, sequenced in a study of human T cells and chemical hapten exposure. TCRdb redid the calling of the RACE reads with MiXCR, one entry per CDR3 protein. The sample has roughly 200,000 distinct CDR3 sequences; around a quarter are singletons. As to time point: patch test 3, about 24 weeks after DPC sensitization. Treatment noted: therapeutic diphenylcyclopropenone sensitization with weekly scalp DPC. Source: whole blood, taken in connection with sensitization to the hapten diphenylcyclopropenone (DPC). Source of these receptors: a woman aged 40-49 years with alopecia areata. Some clones in this sample may be carry-over from other donors' samples.

The rearrangement uses TRBV7-2 and TRBJ2-7; TRBD2 matches 12 bases. Germline V gene sequence: CDR1 SGHTA, CDR2 FQGNSA. Losses at the gene ends were 6 bases for V and 3 bases for J; bases not matched to a gene: 6. This CDR3 is built from 15 residues. CDR3 sequence: CASRRRLAGDYEQYF. The DNA of the CDR3 is TGTGCCAGCAGAAGACGACTAGCGGGGGACTACGAGCAGTACTTC.

The chain is built from TRBV29-1 and TRBJ2-7; 8 nucleotides match TRBD1. CDR1 is SQVTM and CDR2 is ANQGSEA in the germline V gene. CDR3 length equals 12 residues. Trimming at V came to 1 base and at J to 6 bases, leaving 2 bases not matched to a gene. This CDR3 is CSVEGTGPEQYF. The DNA for the CDR3 is TGCAGCGTTGAAGGGACAGGGCCCGAGCAGTACTTC.

This clonotype was picked up a small number of times. V and J are TRBV5-6 and TRBJ2-7, with TRBD1 as a possible D gene (5 bases). V lost 4 bases to trimming and J lost 4 bases, with 21 bases between them. CDR1 is SGHDT and CDR2 is YYEEEE in the germline V gene. The CDR3 is made up of 16 amino acids. The DNA for the CDR3 is TGTGCCAGCAGCCCAGATCCCACCCTAAAGGGGTACGAGCAGTACTTC. It translates to CASSPDPTLKGYEQYF.

This clonotype came up a few times. The chain combines TRBV6-2 or TRBV6-3 with TRBJ1-6; no clear D. Germline loops: CDR1 MNHEY, CDR2 SVGEGT. The CDR3 consists of 12 residues. V lost 5 bases, J lost 8 bases, and 7 bases lay in between. CDR3 region: CASSGEYSPLHF. The CDR3 DNA follows: TGTGCCAGCAGTGGGGAGTATTCACCCCTCCACTTT.

The genes are TRBV18 and TRBJ2-5; unclear D gene. This CDR3 is built from 12 residues. The V end was cut by 3 bases, the J end by 0 bases, with 2 bases between. CDR1 and CDR2 (germline): KGHSH, LQKENI. The CDR3 reads CASSPNQETQYF. In nucleotides, the CDR3 is TGTGCCAGCTCACCGAACCAAGAGACCCAGTACTTC.

The chain has TRBV28 and TRBJ1-1; D perhaps matches TRBD1 (5 bases). This CDR3 comprises 11 residues. Trimming stripped 10 bases from V and 3 bases from J, with 9 bases between. Germline V gene sequence: CDR1 MDHEN, CDR2 SYDVKM. The CDR3 here is CAITGDTEAFF. The CDR3 region has the DNA TGTGCCATAACGGGGGACACTGAAGCTTTCTTT.

This clonotype showed up just a few times. V and J are TRBV29-1 and TRBJ2-5; either TRBD1 or TRBD2 may supply D (5 bases each). The germline V and J ends were trimmed by 4 bases and 1 base, with 10 bases remaining between them. This CDR3 has 13 residues. Germline CDR1 is SQVTM and CDR2 is ANQGSEA. CDR3 protein: CSVAGGGQETQYF. The DNA of the CDR3 is TGCAGCGTTGCAGGTGGGGGCCAAGAGACCCAGTACTTC.

This clonotype was counted at least ten times. This chain links TRBV7-2 with TRBJ2-5; D not certain. The CDR3 is 14 residues long. Trimming took off 0 bases at V and 2 bases at J, with 7 bases between the two ends. Per the germline V gene, CDR1 is SGHTA and CDR2 is FQGNSA. The CDR3 reads CASSLAWGQETQYF. The DNA for the CDR3 is TGTGCCAGCAGCTTAGCGTGGGGACAAGAGACCCAGTACTTC.

The genes are TRBV27 and TRBJ2-1, with D tentatively TRBD1 or TRBD2 (5 bases each). CDR1 is MNHEY, CDR2 SMNVEV, per germline (reference sequence). Deletions cut 7 bases from V and 6 bases from J, with 16 bases between. This CDR3 is built from 14 residues. The CDR3 nucleotides read TGTGCCAGCACCGTATCCTGGGGGAGCAATGAGCAGTTCTTC. Protein sequence: CASTVSWGSNEQFF.

The rearrangement uses TRBV28 and TRBJ2-1; possibly TRBD1 for D (5 bases). V was shortened by 2 bases and J by 5 bases, with 13 bases between the two germline ends. The length of the CDR3 is 15 residues. Germline loops: CDR1 MDHEN, CDR2 SYDVKM. The CDR3 here is CASSLGSQGNNEQFF. The DNA of the CDR3 is TGTGCCAGCAGTTTAGGTAGTCAGGGAAACAATGAGCAGTTCTTC. The entire variable domain, with the rest obtained from reference TRBV28 and TRBJ2-1, is as follows: DVKVTQSSRYLVKRTGEKVFLECVQDMDHENMFWYRQDPGLGLRLIYFSYDVKMKEKGDIPEGYSVSREKKERFSLILESASTNQTSMYLCASSLGSQGNNEQFFGPGTRLTVL.

This clonotype has only a few counts. The V gene is TRBV27, the J gene TRBJ2-5; 7 positions agree with TRBD1. CDR1 and CDR2 from the germline V gene are MNHEY and SMNVEV (reference sequence). V lost 6 bases and J lost 5; bases outside the gene matches: 6. The CDR3 extends over 13 amino acids. CDR3 DNA sequence: TGTGCCAGCAGACATCAGACAGGGGAGACCCAGTACTTC. Translated: CASRHQTGETQYF.

The chain uses TRBV5-1 and TRBJ2-5; D not certain. Germline V gene lookup returns CDR1 SGHRS and CDR2 YFSETQ. The CDR3 contains 12 residues. Trimming took off 1 base at V and 5 bases at J, with 6 bases between the two ends. CDR3 coding DNA: TGCGCCAGCAGCTTGAGGTCGGAGACCCAGTACTTC. This sequence encodes CASSLRSETQYF.

The chain carries TRBV6-1 and TRBJ1-6, with no clear D. From germline, CDR1 is MNHNS and CDR2 SASEGT. This CDR3 comprises 14 residues. V was pared by 2 bases and J by 7 bases, with 9 bases between. The CDR3: CASSEWGGNSPLHF. In DNA, the CDR3 is TGTGCCAGCAGTGAATGGGGAGGAAATTCACCCCTCCACTTT.

The sample holds a few counts of this clonotype. This chain connects TRBV7-9 to TRBJ2-7; a weak D match, TRBD2 (6 bases). Germline assignment: CDR1 SEHNR and CDR2 FQNEAQ (reference sequence). The length of the CDR3 is 14 residues. The V gene lost 1 base and the J gene lost 2 bases, with 9 bases spanning the gap. CDR3 sequence (DNA): TGTGCCAGCAGCTTAGGGGCTAGCGCCTACGAGCAGTACTTC. Protein sequence: CASSLGASAYEQYF. Full variable domain (remainder filled in from reference TRBV7-9 and TRBJ2-7): DTGVSQNPRHKITKRGQNVTFRCDPISEHNRLYWYRQTLGQGPEFLTYFQNEAQLEKSRLLSDRFSAERPKGSFSTLEIQRTEQGDSAMYLCASSLGASAYEQYFGPGTRLTVT.

The rearrangement joins TRBV5-1 to TRBJ1-5, with 7 bases lining up with TRBD1. Germline V lookup: CDR1 SGHRS, CDR2 YFSETQ. The CDR3 runs to 15 residues. Trimming took 4 bases from V and 0 from J; bases not matched to a gene: 4. The chain's CDR3 is CASSPGQPSNQPQHF. In nucleotides, the CDR3 is TGCGCCAGCAGCCCGGGACAGCCTAGCAATCAGCCCCAGCATTTT.

The chain joins TRBV20-1 to TRBJ2-7; 9 positions match TRBD2. The CDR3 contains 19 residues. Germline CDR1 DFQATT, CDR2 SNEGSKA (reference sequence). V lost 1 base, J lost 0 bases, and 16 bases stayed unmatched. CDR3 in DNA: TGCAGTGCTAGAGTACGGCACTCGGGGTCTAGCGGGATCTCCTACGAGCAGTACTTC. This sequence encodes CSARVRHSGSSGISYEQYF.

This clonotype showed up just a few times. The chain joins TRBV20-1 to TRBJ2-1, with 14 bases identical to TRBD2. V lost 5 bases to trimming and J lost 0 bases; unmatched junction nucleotides: 6. CDR3 length equals 17 residues. Germline V lookup: CDR1 DFQATT, CDR2 SNEGSKA (reference sequence). CDR3 residues: CSAGGLAGGVSYNEQFF. CDR3 nucleotide sequence: TGCAGTGCTGGTGGACTAGCGGGAGGAGTCTCCTACAATGAGCAGTTCTTC.

This clonotype was seen only a few times. V usage is TRBV27 and J usage is TRBJ2-2; weak D call: TRBD1 (5 bases). The CDR3 sequence is 15 residues long. CDR1 and CDR2 (germline): MNHEY, SMNVEV (reference sequence). Trimming stripped 6 bases from V and 6 bases from J, with 17 bases between. The CDR3 DNA reads TGTGCCAGCAGCCCAGCCAGGGTAACGGCCGGGGAGCTGTTTTTT. Its translation: CASSPARVTAGELFF.

This chain uses TRBV7-9 with TRBJ1-1; 8 bases are shared with TRBD1. The CDR3 length is 15 residues. V was pared by 2 bases and J by 4 bases, with 6 bases of the junction left unmatched. Germline assignment: CDR1 SEHNR and CDR2 FQNEAQ (reference sequence). The CDR3: CASSLRSQGATEAFF. The CDR3, as DNA: TGTGCCAGCAGCTTAAGGTCCCAGGGGGCCACTGAAGCTTTCTTT.

There are a few counts of this clonotype. V and J are TRBV4-2 and TRBJ2-3; perhaps TRBD2 as D (5 bases). Germline V gene sequence: CDR1 LGHNA, CDR2 YNFKEQ. The CDR3 sequence is 15 residues long. The ends were cut back, 0 bases at V and 4 bases at J, with 11 bases in the middle. The CDR3 DNA reads as TGTGCCAGCAGCCAAGATCCGGGGAGCGCAGATACGCAGTATTTT. This gives the protein CASSQDPGSADTQYF.

This clonotype has a single count. CDR3 protein: CASSFGTNTGELFF. The CDR3 bases are TGTGCCAGCAGTTTCGGGACGAACACCGGGGAGCTGTTTTTT. J is TRBJ2-2 and V is TRBV12-3 or TRBV12-4, with D perhaps matching TRBD2 (5 bases). Trimming took off 3 bases at V and 0 bases at J, with 5 bases between the two ends. This CDR3 region has 14 residues.

This clonotype was picked up a small number of times. DNA for the CDR3: TGTGCCAGCGGCCCTTCACAGGCTGGGGCCAACGTCCTGACTTTC. It encodes CASGPSQAGANVLTF. This chain connects TRBV28 to TRBJ2-6; tentative D call: TRBD1 (5 bases). The CDR3 contains 15 residues. Looked up from germline, CDR1 is MDHEN and CDR2 is SYDVKM. V lost 8 bases and J lost 2, with 13 bases in between.

The gene calls are TRBV4-3 and TRBJ2-3, with 7 bases aligning to TRBD1. The CDR3 extends over 18 amino acids. The germline V gene encodes CDR1 LGHNA and CDR2 YSLEER. V was clipped by 3 bases and J by 1 base; unmatched bases: 13. CDR3 nucleotides: TGCGCCAGCAGCCAGGACCGCGAAAGGGGGCTTCGCACAGATACGCAGTATTTT. Translation gives CASSQDRERGLRTDTQYF.

This clonotype was observed a few times. The V and J genes are TRBV6-6 and TRBJ1-5; D not certain. Germline lookup yields CDR1 MNHNY and CDR2 SVGAGI (reference sequence). V was pared by 6 bases and J by 0 bases, with 9 bases between. This CDR3 has 14 amino acids. Here the CDR3 reads CASSRSDSNQPQHF. CDR3 in DNA: TGTGCCAGCAGCCGTTCAGATAGCAATCAGCCCCAGCATTTT.